Described below is a single T cell receptor beta chain sequence and its context. The target antigen is unknown. No treatment had been given to any patient before thyroid surgery. V shed 5 bases and J 2 bases; nucleotides not matched to a gene: 6. Per the germline V gene, CDR1 is MDHEN and CDR2 is SYDVKM. This CDR3 has 16 amino acids. This record comes from a study of metastatic and nonmetastatic thyroid tumors. Study findings and constraints: According to reports, the diversity of TCR beta was significantly higher in malignant thyroid tumors than in benign nodules, and this held in both blood and tumor samples.

TCRdb reanalyzed the PCR reads via MiXCR. The repertoire holds over 15,000 clones, with under 15% as singletons. This TCR derives from a female donor with papillary thyroid cancer or a benign thyroid nodule (not recorded which). Some clones in this sample may be carry-over from other donors' samples. The genes are TRBV28 and TRBJ2-7; TRBD2 matches at 13 bases. Input material: tumor tissue. As DNA, the CDR3 is TGTGCCAGCAGTGCCATTGGACTAGCGGGAGCCTACGAGCAGTACTTC. Encoded protein: CASSAIGLAGAYEQYF.